This TCR beta chain was captured by sequencing in a study of T-cell reconstitution after alpha-beta-depleted transplantation in children. CDR3 length: 14 residues. V dropped 3 bases and J dropped 0; count of bases not matched to a gene: 2. The germline gives CDR1 SGHKS, CDR2 YYEKEE (reference sequence). General observations from the study: Newly produced T cells mostly provided counts and TCRbeta diversity after one year, as hyperexpanded clones declined.

Unique molecular identifiers featured in how the TCRbeta library was prepared. TCRdb analysed the PCR reads with MiXCR anew, one entry per CDR3 protein. The repertoire holds some 300,000 distinct CDR3 sequences, with roughly 8.2% as singletons. Many counts were recorded for this clonotype. Its antigen remains unknown. The TCR originated in a female patient under 10 years old who had a stem cell transplant for Fanconi anemia, so the T cells may come from the graft donor. V and J are TRBV5-5 and TRBJ1-1; 7 nucleotides agree with TRBD1. Sample: peripheral blood, taken 360 days after TCRalphabeta/CD19-depleted stem cell transplant. CDR3 DNA sequence: TGTGCCAGCAGCTGGGACAGACTGAACACTGAAGCTTTCTTT. Encoded protein: CASSWDRLNTEAFF.